This is a list of T cell receptor beta chains from one sample in a study of cytomegalovirus exposure and HLA in healthy donors. Some clones are missing from TCRdb's copy, which holds only in-frame ones; the method was immunoSEQ multiplex PCR. This sample has some 200,000 clones, with approximately 78% found just once. The specimen sequenced was PBMCs. All receptors come from a woman aged 50 to 60 in good health and CMV-seropositive. The CDR3 runs from the conserved cysteine through the conserved F or W. D genes are given only for firm matches. Where a row states a size, it is once, few, many or the class of an expanded clone; other rows omit it.

D: TRBD2; size: NA; J: TRBJ2-7; V: TRBV6-5; DNA: TGTGCCAGCAGTTACGGCGGGGGGGGGTACGAGCAGTACTTC; CDR3: CASSYGGGGYEQYF
D: NA; size: NA; J: TRBJ1-1; V: TRBV29-1; DNA: TGCAGCGTTGAAGTGAGTGGGGGGGCTTTCTTT; CDR3: CSVEVSGGAFF
D: NA; size: NA; J: TRBJ1-6; V: TRBV2; DNA: TGTGCCAGCAGTGAATCGCGACGAGGTTCACCCCTCCACTTT; CDR3: CASSESRRGSPLHF
D: NA; size: NA; J: TRBJ1-2; V: TRBV6-1; DNA: TGTGCCCTCCTTCAGGCCAGGCCTTTTTTTTATGGCTACACCTTC; CDR3: CALLQARPFFYGYTF
D: NA; size: NA; J: TRBJ2-3; V: TRBV29-1; DNA: TGCAGCGTACGTCGTGGAGATAGCACAGATACGCAGTATTTT; CDR3: CSVRRGDSTDTQYF
D: NA; size: NA; J: TRBJ1-4; V: TRBV2; DNA: TGTGCCAGCAGTGAAGTAACAGTCAATGAAAAACTGTTTTTT; CDR3: CASSEVTVNEKLFF
D: TRBD1; size: NA; J: TRBJ2-3; V: TRBV5-4; DNA: TGTGCCAGCAGCCCGGACAGGGGGCAAACAGATACGCAGTATTTT; CDR3: CASSPDRGQTDTQYF
D: NA; size: NA; J: TRBJ2-1; V: TRBV11-2; DNA: TGTGCCAGCAGCTATAGATTCGTCTCCTGGAAGAGGTACAATGAGCAGTTCTTC; CDR3: CASSYRFVSWKRYNEQFF
D: NA; size: NA; J: TRBJ2-1; V: TRBV21-1; DNA: TGTGCCAGCAGCAGGGCCAGGGGGATACCCCACTACAATGAGCAGTTCTTC; CDR3: CASSRARGIPHYNEQFF
D: NA; size: NA; J: TRBJ1-4; V: TRBV11-2; DNA: TGTGCCAGCAGCTTAGATCTAGCCCGGATCAATGAAAAACTGTTTTTT; CDR3: CASSLDLARINEKLFF
D: NA; size: NA; J: TRBJ1-5; V: TRBV28; DNA: TGTGCCAGCACCCCTACGACGGGGGGCAATCAGCCCCAGCATTTT; CDR3: CASTPTTGGNQPQHF
D: NA; size: NA; J: TRBJ1-2; V: TRBV2; DNA: TGTGCCAGCAGGGACAGTAACTATGGCTACACCTTC; CDR3: CASRDSNYGYTF
D: TRBD2; size: NA; J: TRBJ2-7; V: TRBV6-5; DNA: TGTGCCAGCAGTTACGGGGGGGGGTTCTACGAGCAGTACTTC; CDR3: CASSYGGGFYEQYF
D: NA; size: NA; J: TRBJ1-4; V: TRBV18; DNA: TGTGCCAGCTCACCACGGGGGCCGACAACTAATGAAAAACTGTTTTTT; CDR3: CASSPRGPTTNEKLFF
D: TRBD2; size: NA; J: TRBJ2-1; V: TRBV27; DNA: TGTGCCAGCAGTTTTGCGGCGGGGGGGCCGCGGGAGCAGTTCTTC; CDR3: CASSFAAGGPREQFF
D: NA; size: NA; J: TRBJ2-1; V: TRBV4-1; DNA: TGCGCCAGCAGCCAAGGAACAGGGAATATGTACAATGAGCAGTTCTTC; CDR3: CASSQGTGNMYNEQFF
D: NA; size: NA; J: TRBJ2-5; V: TRBV5-4; DNA: TGTGCCAGCAACTCGGCCTCGGGCGGGGAGACCCAGTACTTC; CDR3: CASNSASGGETQYF
D: TRBD1; size: NA; J: TRBJ1-5; V: TRBV6-6; DNA: TGTGCCAGCAGTTACTCGGGACAGAATAGCAATCAGCCCCAGCATTTT; CDR3: CASSYSGQNSNQPQHF
D: NA; size: NA; J: TRBJ1-3; V: TRBV18; DNA: TGTGCCAGCTCACCACCGGCCGGAAACACCATATATTTT; CDR3: CASSPPAGNTIYF
D: NA; size: NA; J: TRBJ1-1; V: TRBV6-5; DNA: TGTGCCAGCAGTTACAGGCTCGAGGACACTGAAGCTTTCTTT; CDR3: CASSYRLEDTEAFF
D: NA; size: NA; J: TRBJ2-1; V: TRBV29-1; DNA: TGCAGCGTTGGGGGCGCCTACAATGAGCAGTTCTTC; CDR3: CSVGGAYNEQFF
D: TRBD2; size: NA; J: TRBJ2-7; V: TRBV18; DNA: TGTGCCAGCTCACCACCGGGACTAGCGGAAAGCTCCTACGAGCAGTACTTC; CDR3: CASSPPGLAESSYEQYF
D: NA; size: NA; J: TRBJ1-5; V: TRBV2; DNA: TGTGCCAGCAGTGAATCGTTTATAGTCAATCAGCCCCAGCATTTT; CDR3: CASSESFIVNQPQHF
D: NA; size: NA; J: TRBJ1-1; V: TRBV10-3; DNA: TGTGCCATCAGTGAGTCATCGGGGGTGAACACTGAAGCTTTCTTT; CDR3: CAISESSGVNTEAFF
D: NA; size: NA; J: TRBJ2-6; V: TRBV5-5; DNA: TGTGCCAGCAGCCGGGGTTACTCTGGGGCCAACGTCCTGACTTTC; CDR3: CASSRGYSGANVLTF
D: TRBD2; size: NA; J: TRBJ2-3; V: TRBV28; DNA: TGTGCCAGCAGAGGGCCTAGCGGGATTTCTTCAGATACGCAGTATTTT; CDR3: CASRGPSGISSDTQYF
D: NA; size: NA; J: TRBJ1-1; V: TRBV29-1; DNA: TGCAGCGTCACGGTGGAGAATCTGCGGGCTTTCTTT; CDR3: CSVTVENLRAFF
D: TRBD1; size: NA; J: TRBJ2-7; V: TRBV27; DNA: TGTGCCAGCAGTCCTGAGACAGGGTGGCGCGAGCAGTACTTC; CDR3: CASSPETGWREQYF
D: TRBD1; size: NA; J: TRBJ2-7; V: TRBV30; DNA: TGTGCCTGGAAGTTCCGACAGGGTTCTTACGAGCAGTACTTC; CDR3: CAWKFRQGSYEQYF
D: NA; size: few; J: TRBJ1-2; V: TRBV2; DNA: TGTGCCAGCAGAGCAGGGAACTATGGCTACACCTTC; CDR3: CASRAGNYGYTF
D: NA; size: NA; J: TRBJ1-5; V: TRBV18; DNA: TGTGCCAGCTCACCGTTTCCGGATCAGCCCCAGCATTTT; CDR3: CASSPFPDQPQHF
D: NA; size: few; J: TRBJ1-4; V: TRBV28; DNA: TGTGCCAGCAGTGGTGAGGTGGTTCCAACTAATGAAAAACTGTTTTTT; CDR3: CASSGEVVPTNEKLFF
D: TRBD1; size: once; J: TRBJ2-7; V: TRBV4-3; DNA: TGCGCCAGCAGCCAAGGGTTCGCGACAGGGGTTAGCGAGCAGTACTTC; CDR3: CASSQGFATGVSEQYF
D: TRBD2; size: few; J: TRBJ2-5; V: TRBV14; DNA: TGTGCCAGCAGCCAAGCGTCTAGCGGGGAAGAGACCCAGTACTTC; CDR3: CASSQASSGEETQYF